These T cell receptor beta chains were read from a single sample in a study of blood T cell repertoires in COVID-19. Data came from immunoSEQ multiplex PCR; TCRdb stores just in-frame clones and leaves some out. The sample lists around 150,000 clones, about 83% occurring once. Sequenced input: peripheral blood. The source of these receptors is a woman of 80 years or more with acute or convalescent COVID-19. Both conserved end residues are part of each CDR3. A D gene is named only where the DNA matches it firmly. Clone size is given for some rows only: seen once, a few or many times, or a class if the clone is expanded.

TRBV18	TRBJ2-7	NA	NA	CASSPRGAGFYEQYF	TGTGCCAGCTCACCTAGGGGCGCTGGATTCTACGAGCAGTACTTC
TRBV7-8	TRBJ2-3	TRBD2	NA	CASSYYGGSTDTQYF	TGTGCCAGCAGCTACTACGGGGGGTCCACAGATACGCAGTATTTT
TRBV18	TRBJ2-3	TRBD2	NA	CASSSKTSGSTDTQYF	TGTGCCAGCTCATCAAAGACTAGCGGGAGCACAGATACGCAGTATTTT
TRBV28	TRBJ1-1	TRBD1	NA	CASRPGDSLGSAEAFF	TGTGCCAGCAGACCGGGGGACAGTCTTGGTTCCGCTGAAGCTTTCTTT
TRBV10-1	TRBJ2-7	TRBD1	NA	CASSHGQGKQYF	TGCGCCAGCAGCCACGGACAGGGAAAGCAGTACTTC
TRBV5-1	TRBJ1-5	NA	once	CASSLWGGNQPQHF	TGCGCCAGCAGCTTGTGGGGCGGCAATCAGCCCCAGCATTTT
TRBV30	TRBJ1-3	NA	few	CAWSVGQPGNTIYF	TGTGCCTGGAGTGTAGGACAGCCCGGAAACACCATATATTTT
TRBV5-4	TRBJ1-1	TRBD1	NA	CASSTQGARYTEAFF	TGTGCCAGCAGCACACAGGGGGCGCGGTACACTGAAGCTTTCTTT
TRBV27	TRBJ2-7	TRBD2	NA	CASSLGPSGSSYEQYF	TGTGCCAGCAGTTTGGGTCCTAGCGGGAGCTCCTACGAGCAGTACTTC
TRBV15	TRBJ1-1	NA	NA	CATAPPGSPNTEAFF	TGTGCCACCGCCCCGCCCGGGAGTCCCAACACTGAAGCTTTCTTT
TRBV5-4	TRBJ2-3	NA	NA	CASSQGSTDTQYF	TGTGCCAGCAGCCAGGGTAGCACAGATACGCAGTATTTT
TRBV18	TRBJ2-1	TRBD1	NA	CASSPLFSGTGIYNEQFF	TGTGCCAGCTCACCACTTTTTTCCGGGACAGGGATTTACAATGAGCAGTTCTTC
TRBV14	TRBJ2-7	NA	NA	CASSQARTSSQYF	TGTGCCAGCAGCCAGGCTCGAACTAGTTCACAGTACTTC
TRBV2	TRBJ1-5	NA	NA	CASSEDSWNQPQHF	TGTGCCAGCAGTGAGGACAGCTGGAATCAGCCCCAGCATTTT
TRBV11-2	TRBJ2-1	TRBD2	few	CASSRGERGNEQFF	TGTGCCAGCAGCCGGGGGGAGCGCGGCAATGAGCAGTTCTTC
TRBV11-2	TRBJ2-4	NA	NA	CASSLSRRAPSKNIQYF	TGTGCCAGCAGCTTATCACGCAGGGCACCCTCCAAAAACATTCAGTACTTC
TRBV30	TRBJ1-3	NA	NA	CAWSVLTGNTIYF	TGTGCCTGGAGTGTACTAACAGGAAACACCATATATTTT
TRBV7-9	TRBJ2-7	NA	few	CASSLAGHDTYEQYF	TGTGCCAGCAGCTTAGCGGGACATGATACCTACGAGCAGTACTTC